This T cell receptor (beta chain) is from a study of graft-versus-host responses after intestinal transplantation. Overall study: Multivisceral, liver-intestinal, or isolated intestinal transplants were performed in recipients. Among the recipients, all got anti-thymocyte globulin induction and then tacrolimus and steroids for approximately 3 years.

The study, taken as a whole, reports: Among circulating GvH clones, peak levels were associated with early post-transplant declines in HvG clones. Some GvH clones were seen earlier in gut or blood, suggesting intestinal origin.

Using immunoSEQ multiplex PCR, the repertoire was profiled, and TCRdb retains in-frame clones only, with some absent. The data hold some 120,000 clones, with about 92% observed a single time. Of note for this clone: Its target is not known.

This CDR3 has 12 amino acids. In germline, CDR1 is MNHNS, CDR2 SASEGT. Trimming left V 11 bases short and J 2 bases short, with 12 bases between. The V gene is TRBV6-1, the J gene TRBJ1-2; D is unclear. Sample: unstimulated CD4+ T cells sorted from spleen or lymph node cells, taken before intestinal transplant. This clonotype originated in a human donor who received an intestinal transplant. CDR3 protein: CAGGTQNYGYTF. In DNA form, the CDR3 reads TGTGCCGGAGGAACACAGAACTATGGCTACACCTTC.